The rows below give T cell receptor beta chains drawn from one sample of a study of neoadjuvant anti-PD-1 for oral cavity cancer. Assay: immunoSEQ multiplex PCR; the TCRdb copy retains only in-frame clones and omits some. The data contain about 7,200 clones, roughly three fifths of them singletons. The specimen comprised tumor tissue, sampled before nivolumab (anti-PD-1) treatment. The receptor source for this set is a person aged 40 to 85 with oral cavity squamous cell carcinoma. The CDR3 runs from the conserved cysteine through the conserved F or W. Fields, in order: J gene, V gene, clone size, D gene, CDR3 DNA, CDR3 protein. D genes are given only for firm matches. Clone size is shown for a subset of rows, as once, few, many or a class of expanded clone.

>TRBJ1-1|TRBV20-1|NA|NA
TGCAGTGCTAGACTGAACACTGAAGCTTTCTTT
CSARLNTEAFF
>TRBJ2-3|TRBV15|NA|NA
TGTGCCACCAGCAGAGAGCCGGGGGGCACAGATACGCAGTATTTT
CATSREPGGTDTQYF
>TRBJ1-1|TRBV27|NA|NA
TGTGCCAGCAGTATTACGGGGGCGGCAATGAACACTGAAGCTTTCTTT
CASSITGAAMNTEAFF
>TRBJ2-1|TRBV6-1|NA|TRBD1
TGTGCCAGCGCATCCGGGACAGGGACTTACAATGAGCAGTTCTTC
CASASGTGTYNEQFF
>TRBJ2-4|TRBV28|NA|NA
TGTGCCAGCAGCCCTAAAAACATTCAGTACTTC
CASSPKNIQYF
>TRBJ2-3|TRBV20-1|NA|NA
TGCAGTGAGAGAGTTGCAGATACGCAGTATTTT
CSERVADTQYF
>TRBJ2-2|TRBV4-1|NA|NA
TGCGCCAGCAGCCAAGTCCTGAAGAACACCGGGGAGCTGTTTTTT
CASSQVLKNTGELFF
>TRBJ1-3|TRBV19|once|NA
TGTGCCAGTAGTATAGGAGCTTCTGGAAACACCATATATTTT
CASSIGASGNTIYF
>TRBJ2-7|TRBV5-1|NA|TRBD2
TGCGCCAGCAGCTCCAGGACTAGCGGGGGGAGCTCCTACGAGCAGTACTTC
CASSSRTSGGSSYEQYF
>TRBJ2-1|TRBV19|few|TRBD2
TGTGCCAGTAGTATGGGGACTAGCGGGAGGTTCAAGCAGTTCTTC
CASSMGTSGRFKQFF
>TRBJ1-3|TRBV5-1|NA|NA
TGCGCCAGCAGCTTAGGGGCCGACTCTGGAAACACCATATATTTT
CASSLGADSGNTIYF
>TRBJ1-1|TRBV5-1|NA|NA
TGCGCCAGCCGCCAGGGTGGGGGCACTGAAGCTTTCTTT
CASRQGGGTEAFF
>TRBJ1-5|TRBV6-1|NA|NA
TGTGCCAGCAGTGAGCACAGCGAGGGGAGGTATAGCAATCAGCCCCAGCATTTT
CASSEHSEGRYSNQPQHF
>TRBJ2-2|TRBV7-3|NA|NA
TGTGCCAGCAGCTTAGGTCGTGCAGGACTGAAGGCCGGGGAGCTGTTTTTT
CASSLGRAGLKAGELFF
>TRBJ2-2|TRBV19|NA|NA
TGTGCCAGTATCAGTAGCAGAGCCACCGGGGAGCTGTTTTTT
CASISSRATGELFF
>TRBJ2-7|TRBV5-6|NA|TRBD2
TGTGCCAGCAGCTTGGGGATACTAGCGAGCTCCTACGAGCAGTACTTC
CASSLGILASSYEQYF
>TRBJ1-4|TRBV30|NA|NA
TGTGCCTGGAGTGCCCCTAAGGGGGGTGGCCATGAAAAACTGTTTTTT
CAWSAPKGGGHEKLFF
>TRBJ1-3|TRBV6-1|NA|NA
TGTGCCAGCAGTGAGGTAACTGGAAACACCATATATTTT
CASSEVTGNTIYF
>TRBJ2-3|TRBV11-3|NA|NA
TGTGCCAGCAGCTTAGCCTCTTTGCCGCCCGGGGATACGCAGTATTTT
CASSLASLPPGDTQYF
>TRBJ2-1|TRBV7-2|NA|NA
TGTGCCAGCAGCGTCTCTCCCAATGAGCAGTTCTTC
CASSVSPNEQFF
>TRBJ1-1|TRBV14|NA|NA
TGTGCCAGCAGCCAAACGATGAGCACTGAAGCTTTCTTT
CASSQTMSTEAFF
>TRBJ1-6|TRBV11-2|NA|TRBD1
TGTGCCAGCAGCTTAGTTGGGGGACAGGGGGCGTCCTATAATTCACCCCTCCACTTT
CASSLVGGQGASYNSPLHF
>TRBJ2-1|TRBV5-1|few|NA
TGCGCCAGCAGCTTGGACAGACCCTACAATGAGCAGTTCTTC
CASSLDRPYNEQFF
>TRBJ1-2|TRBV7-6|NA|TRBD1
TGTGCCAGCAGCCCCGGACAGGCGAACTATGGCTACACCTTC
CASSPGQANYGYTF
>TRBJ1-2|TRBV29-1|NA|NA
TGCAGCGTTGGGGGGGGCGCAACCTATGGCTACACCTTC
CSVGGGATYGYTF
>TRBJ2-6|TRBV6-4|NA|NA
TGTGCCAGCAGTGACTTAGGCTCCTCTGGGGCCAACGTCCTGACTTTC
CASSDLGSSGANVLTF
>TRBJ2-1|TRBV2|few|TRBD1
TGTGCCAGCAGTGTGACAGGGCAATACAATGAGCAGTTCTTC
CASSVTGQYNEQFF
>TRBJ1-1|TRBV7-9|medium-sized|NA
TGTGCCAGCAGCTTCACCGACCTACGTCAGGCTGAAGCTTTCTTT
CASSFTDLRQAEAFF